The T cell receptor beta chain described here comes from a study of blood T cell repertoires in COVID-19. Two negative PCRs, clearance, or symptom resolution were required of recovered Cohort 3 donors. Assay used: immunoSEQ multiplex PCR; TCRdb lists only in-frame clones, some missing. The sample has 130,000 to 150,000 clones; roughly 83% are singletons. The ends were cut back, 7 bases at V and 1 base at J, with 10 bases in the middle. CDR3 length equals 13 residues. Sequenced material: PBMCs or T cells enriched from blood (not recorded which). The clonotype comes from a man aged 50-60 years who had recovered from COVID-19. This chain links TRBV12-3 or TRBV12-4 with TRBJ1-1, with D unclear. Written as DNA, the CDR3 is TGTGCCAGCACCGTACAACAGAACACTGAAGCTTTCTTT. It translates to CASTVQQNTEAFF.